This T cell receptor beta chain originates from a study of CD8+CD57+ T cells in acquired aplastic anemia. At the level of the study: An average of 3.2 ug of DNA was obtained from sorted CD4+ and CD8+ cells.

Profiles of TCR beta VDJ and CDR3 were generated from a genomic DNA template. Via MiXCR, TCRdb re-called the reads, giving one row per CDR3 protein. The sample lists just over 450,000 distinct CDR3 sequences; around 30% were seen once. Germline CDR1 is ENHRY and CDR2 is SYGVKD. Losses at the gene ends were 0 bases for V and 4 bases for J; bases not matched to a gene: 2. The CDR3 loop spans 16 amino acids. Sequencing involved patients with CD8+CD57+ cell expansion previously shown by flow cytometry. This clonotype was observed many times. Its target is not known. Findings and limits, study-wide: Patients and controls turned out to have 25 to 30 CD8+ CDR3 sequences in common.

The chain links TRBV10-3 to TRBJ2-1, with TRBD2 matching 11 bases. The sequence derives from a human donor with aplastic anemia. The sequencing input was sorted CD4+, CD8+, or CD8+CD57+ T cells (not recorded which) from PBMCs. CDR3: CAISESGLAVYNEQFF. In nucleotides, the CDR3 is TGTGCCATCAGTGAGTCGGGACTAGCGGTATACAATGAGCAGTTCTTC.